The entry below gives a single T cell receptor beta chain sequence along with its context. The repertoire was sequenced with immunoSEQ multiplex PCR; TCRdb's copy has only in-frame clones and lacks some. This table holds 20,000 to 25,000 clones, roughly 78% found once. This entry belongs to a study of OX40 agonist ivuxolimab in advanced cancers. Background on the study: Recorded diagnoses for dose-escalation patients were hepatocellular carcinoma, melanoma, renal cell or head and neck cancer. Of the participants, 40% had some prior anti-PD-1, anti-PD-L1 or anti-CTLA-4 therapy, which was allowed.

CDR3 length equals 17 residues. The V gene's germline CDR1 is LGHNA and CDR2 YNFKEQ. The V gene lost 5 bases and the J gene lost 0 bases, with 20 bases spanning the gap. The receptor was isolated from an adult with an advanced solid tumor such as melanoma, head and neck, liver or kidney cancer. The chain joins TRBV4-2 to TRBJ2-7; D is unclear. The input for sequencing was CD4+ or CD8+ T cells sorted from blood, taken in a trial of the OX40 agonist ivuxolimab. CDR3 sequence reads: CASSSHAPDGSSYEQYF. The CDR3 DNA follows: TGTGCCAGCAGCTCCCACGCCCCAGACGGTAGCTCCTACGAGCAGTACTTC.